These 25 T cell receptor beta chains were sequenced from one sample in a study of T cell responses to AZD1222 COVID-19 vaccine. The table came from immunoSEQ multiplex PCR; TCRdb's copy has only in-frame clones and leaves some out. Here the sample spans approximately 150,000 clones, roughly 87% being singletons. Here the sequenced sample was peripheral blood, taken 28 days after the second dose of the MenACWY control vaccine. These receptors originate from an adult who received the MenACWY meningococcal vaccine as a control.

The chain carries TRBV28 and TRBJ2-7; D is undetermined. The V gene's germline CDR1 is MDHEN and CDR2 SYDVKM. The V gene lost 6 bases and the J gene lost 7 bases, with 13 bases spanning the gap. CDR3 length: 12 amino acids. The CDR3 spells CASRPTKAEQYF. CDR3 nucleotide sequence: TGTGCCAGCAGACCCACAAAAGCAGAGCAGTACTTC.

The V gene is TRBV30, the J gene TRBJ2-7; 8 nucleotides line up with TRBD2. V trimming: 0 bases; J trimming: 5 bases; junction bases outside the gene matches: 9. The CDR3 has 15 residues. Germline V CDR1 and CDR2: GTSNPN, SVGIG (reference sequence). In nucleotides, the CDR3 is TGTGCCTGGAGTGTAACGGGGGGGCTTACCCACGAGCAGTACTTC. Translated: CAWSVTGGLTHEQYF.

The gene calls are TRBV7-3 and TRBJ1-1, with TRBD1 matching 7 bases. The CDR3 runs 14 residues. V lost 2 bases and J lost 3; bases outside the gene matches: 3. Germline assignment: CDR1 SGHTA and CDR2 FQGTGA. The CDR3 sequence is CASSLQGGDTEAFF. CDR3 DNA sequence: TGTGCCAGCAGCTTACAGGGGGGTGACACTGAAGCTTTCTTT.

The V call is TRBV7-6, the J call TRBJ1-2; 11 nucleotides line up with TRBD1. V shed 5 bases and J 4 bases; nucleotides not matched to a gene: 6. This CDR3 spans 15 amino acids. Germline CDR1 is SGHVS and CDR2 is FNYEAQ. CDR3 residues: CASSAGQGAAYGYTF. The CDR3 nucleotides are TGTGCCAGCAGCGCCGGACAGGGGGCGGCCTATGGCTACACCTTC.

The chain combines TRBV5-4 with TRBJ1-3; no definite D call. Trimming stripped 4 bases from V and 0 bases from J, with 11 bases between. The CDR3 runs to 15 residues. Germline CDR1 reads SGHNT; CDR2 reads YYREEE (reference sequence). The chain's CDR3 is CASSPGQISGNTIYF. The DNA of the CDR3 is TGTGCCAGCAGCCCGGGCCAAATCTCTGGAAACACCATATATTTT.

The gene calls are TRBV7-3 and TRBJ2-2, with D uncertain. Germline CDR1 SGHTA, CDR2 FQGTGA. CDR3 length: 14 amino acids. V was trimmed by 5 bases and J by 4 bases, leaving 11 bases between them. As DNA, the CDR3 is TGTGCCAGCAGCCTACTGGACCTCACCGGGGAGCTGTTTTTT. Translating gives CASSLLDLTGELFF.

This chain joins TRBV3-1 (or the pseudogene TRBV3-2) and TRBJ1-2; TRBD1 matches 9 bases. CDR1 is LGHDT and CDR2 is YNNKEL in the germline V gene (reference sequence). The CDR3 totals 14 residues. With V trimmed by 2 bases and J by 10 bases, 8 bases remained unmatched. The CDR3 DNA reads as TGTGCCAGCAGCCAAACGGGACAGGGAAGCACCTACACCTTC. Translated: CASSQTGQGSTYTF.

This sequence joins TRBV19 and TRBJ2-1, with 8 bases fitting TRBD2. The germline CDR1 and CDR2 sequences are LNHDA and SQIVND (reference sequence). This CDR3 has 15 residues. V shed 8 bases and J 2 bases; nucleotides not matched to a gene: 8. The CDR3 loop reads CASSRLATAYNEQFF. As DNA, the CDR3 is TGTGCCAGTTCCAGACTAGCGACCGCCTACAATGAGCAGTTCTTC.

V usage is TRBV5-4 and J usage is TRBJ2-7, with no clear D. V dropped 2 bases and J dropped 4 bases, with 7 bases sitting between them. CDR1 is SGHNT, CDR2 YYREEE, per germline (reference sequence). The CDR3 runs 12 residues. CDR3 amino acids: CASSFSFYEQYF. CDR3 in DNA: TGTGCCAGCAGCTTCTCATTTTACGAGCAGTACTTC.

V and J are TRBV7-9 and TRBJ1-2; D is unclear. Germline assignment: CDR1 SEHNR and CDR2 FQNEAQ (reference sequence). The germline V and J ends were trimmed by 5 bases and 8 bases, with 9 bases remaining between them. The CDR3 spans 11 residues. CDR3 nucleotides: TGTGCCAGCAGCACCTACACAGGCTACACCTTC. Protein: CASSTYTGYTF.

Notes on this clone: Its ends do not fully match the called genes, so a read error is possible. V gene TRBV7-7 combines with J gene TRBJ1-1; D uncertain. CDR1 is SSHAT and CDR2 is FNYEAQ in the germline V gene (reference sequence). The CDR3 runs to 14 residues. The chain's CDR3 is CASSPTGLHTEAFF. DNA for the CDR3: TGTGCTAGCAGCCCCACCGGCCTTCACACTGAAGCTTTCTTT.

The genes are TRBV29-1 and TRBJ1-1; D might be TRBD1 (5 bases). Germline V gene data show CDR1 as SQVTM and CDR2 as ANQGSEA. V lost 3 bases, J lost 1 base, and 6 bases lay in between. The CDR3 sequence is 12 residues long. As DNA, the CDR3 is TGCAGCGTTGAGGGGCCGAACACTGAAGCTTTCTTT. Its protein is CSVEGPNTEAFF.

The chain is built from TRBV11-2 and TRBJ2-7; D is unresolved. Per the germline V gene, CDR1 is SGHAT and CDR2 is FQNNGV. The CDR3 has 12 amino acids. V lost 3 bases, J lost 6 bases, and 9 bases lay in between. The CDR3 protein is CASSFTLGEQYF. As DNA, the CDR3 is TGTGCCAGCAGCTTCACCCTAGGCGAGCAGTACTTC.

J is TRBJ1-2 and V is TRBV18; D might be TRBD1 (5 bases). V dropped 0 bases and J dropped 5 bases, with 10 bases sitting between them. The CDR3 has 14 residues. The germline gives CDR1 KGHSH, CDR2 LQKENI. CDR3 in DNA: TGTGCCAGCTCACCACCGGCGGGGGATTATGGCTACACCTTC. It specifies CASSPPAGDYGYTF.

The chain has TRBV2 and TRBJ2-7; D not certain. CDR1 SNHLY and CDR2 FYNNEI come from the germline V gene. V was shortened by 3 bases and J by 3 bases, with 12 bases between the two germline ends. CDR3 size: 14 residues. The CDR3 loop is CASSDPDGFYEQYF. DNA of the CDR3: TGTGCCAGCAGTGATCCGGACGGATTCTACGAGCAGTACTTC.

This chain joins TRBV18 and TRBJ2-5; 7 bases align to TRBD1. With 6 bases clipped from V and 2 bases from J, the junction kept 6 bases outside the gene matches. This CDR3 is built from 14 residues. Germline-derived CDR1 and CDR2 are KGHSH and LQKENI. CDR3 loop: CASSPRQGQETQYF. The CDR3 DNA follows: TGTGCCAGCTCTCCGAGACAGGGACAAGAGACCCAGTACTTC. The variable domain in full, with the rest retrieved from reference TRBV18 and TRBJ2-5, is NAGVMQNPRHLVRRRGQEARLRCSPMKGHSHVYWYRQLPEEGLKFMVYLQKENIIDESGMPKERFSAEFPKEGPSILRIQQVVRGDSAAYFCASSPRQGQETQYFGPGTRLLVL.

V is TRBV3-1 (or the pseudogene TRBV3-2) and J is TRBJ2-5, with 10 bases lining up with TRBD2. The V and J ends lost 3 bases and 6 bases, in that order; junction bases with no gene match: 10. The CDR3 length is 16 residues. CDR1 is LGHDT, CDR2 YNNKEL, per germline (reference sequence). In DNA, the CDR3 is TGTGCCAGCAGCCACCCGGAGGGTAGCGGGAGGAAGACCCAGTACTTC. It translates to CASSHPEGSGRKTQYF.

The chain employs TRBV5-1 and TRBJ2-1; TRBD2 matches 10 bases. Trimming removed 1 base from V and 6 bases from J; junction bases left unmatched: 4. CDR1 is SGHRS, CDR2 YFSETQ, per germline. This CDR3 has 15 residues. CDR3 residues: CASSLPSGSGNEQFF. For the CDR3, the DNA is TGCGCCAGCAGCTTGCCTAGCGGGAGTGGCAATGAGCAGTTCTTC. The full variable domain, in which reference TRBV5-1 and TRBJ2-1 provide the parts outside the CDR3, is KAGVTQTPRYLIKTRGQQVTLSCSPISGHRSVSWYQQTPGQGLQFLFEYFSETQRNKGNFPGRFSGRQFSNSRSEMNVSTLELGDSALYLCASSLPSGSGNEQFFGPGTRLTVL.

This chain connects TRBV3-1 (or the pseudogene TRBV3-2) to TRBJ1-1; 7 bases match TRBD1. The CDR3 covers 14 residues. J was trimmed by 1 base and V by 4 bases; bases with no gene match: 3. Germline-derived CDR1 and CDR2 are LGHDT and YNNKEL (reference sequence). The chain's CDR3 is CASSLGQRNTEAFF. DNA of the CDR3: TGTGCCAGCAGCCTGGGACAGAGGAACACTGAAGCTTTCTTT.

The chain carries TRBV18 and TRBJ1-2; no reliable D call. V gave up 3 bases and J gave up 8 bases, with 13 bases separating them. Germline assignment: CDR1 KGHSH and CDR2 LQKENI. The CDR3 has 13 amino acids. The CDR3 DNA sequence: TGTGCCAGCTCACCCGACCCAGATCGCGGCTACACCTTC. Its translation is CASSPDPDRGYTF. The variable domain in full, completed from reference TRBV18 and TRBJ1-2, reads NAGVMQNPRHLVRRRGQEARLRCSPMKGHSHVYWYRQLPEEGLKFMVYLQKENIIDESGMPKERFSAEFPKEGPSILRIQQVVRGDSAAYFCASSPDPDRGYTFGSGTRLTVV.

The chain combines TRBV27 with TRBJ1-5; 11 nucleotides agree with TRBD1. Trimming took 8 bases from V and 5 from J; bases not matched to a gene: 11. Looked up from germline, CDR1 is MNHEY and CDR2 is SMNVEV (reference sequence). The CDR3 totals 16 residues. CDR3 region: CASSHHGTGGHQPQHF. CDR3 sequence (DNA): TGTGCCAGCTCCCACCACGGGACAGGGGGTCATCAGCCCCAGCATTTT.

In this sample, this clone turned up once. The genes are TRBV30 and TRBJ2-5, with 9 bases that match TRBD2. Germline V gene data show CDR1 as GTSNPN and CDR2 as SVGIG (reference sequence). Trimming at V came to 8 bases and at J to 6 bases, leaving 7 bases not matched to a gene. This CDR3 spans 12 amino acids. The CDR3 DNA is TGTGCCGGCGGGGGGGGGCCCCAGACCCAGTACTTC. Protein sequence: CAGGGGPQTQYF.

The rearrangement joins TRBV7-2 to TRBJ2-2; possible D gene TRBD2, 6 bases. CDR3 size: 13 residues. V was pared by 3 bases and J by 6 bases, with 8 bases between. The germline gives CDR1 SGHTA, CDR2 FQGNSA. As DNA, the CDR3 is TGTGCCAGCAGCTTCCCGGGAGCCGGGGAGCTGTTTTTT. Its translation is CASSFPGAGELFF.

This chain joins TRBV12-3 or TRBV12-4 and TRBJ1-2; D ambiguous. The CDR3 is made up of 12 amino acids. The V gene lost 1 base and the J gene lost 8 bases, with 8 bases spanning the gap. CDR3 coding DNA: TGTGCCAGCAGTTTAGTTATGGGCGGCTACACCTTC. Protein product: CASSLVMGGYTF.

This rearrangement joins TRBV11-3 to TRBJ2-7; no clear D gene. Trimming stripped 2 bases from V and 7 bases from J, with 24 bases between. The CDR3 is 17 amino acids. The germline V gene encodes CDR1 SGHNT and CDR2 YENEEA. The DNA for the CDR3 is TGTGCCAGCAGCTTATCTGCCGTTGGCCCCCTTCAGCGAGAGCAGTACTTC. Its translation: CASSLSAVGPLQREQYF.